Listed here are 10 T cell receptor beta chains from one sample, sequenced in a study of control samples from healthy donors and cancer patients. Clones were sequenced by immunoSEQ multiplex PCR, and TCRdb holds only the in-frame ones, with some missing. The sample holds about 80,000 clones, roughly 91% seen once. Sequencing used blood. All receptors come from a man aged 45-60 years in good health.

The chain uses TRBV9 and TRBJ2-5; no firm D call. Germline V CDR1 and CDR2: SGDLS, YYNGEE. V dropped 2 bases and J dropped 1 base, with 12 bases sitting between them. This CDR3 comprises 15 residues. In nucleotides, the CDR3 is TGTGCCAGCAGCGTTCAAGGGATACTCCAAGAGACCCAGTACTTC. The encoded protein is CASSVQGILQETQYF.

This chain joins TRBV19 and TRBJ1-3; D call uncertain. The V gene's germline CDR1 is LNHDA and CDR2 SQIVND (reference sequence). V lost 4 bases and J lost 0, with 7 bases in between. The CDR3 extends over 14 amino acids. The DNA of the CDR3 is TGTGCCAGTAGTAAATGGAGCTCTGGAAACACCATATATTTT. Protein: CASSKWSSGNTIYF.

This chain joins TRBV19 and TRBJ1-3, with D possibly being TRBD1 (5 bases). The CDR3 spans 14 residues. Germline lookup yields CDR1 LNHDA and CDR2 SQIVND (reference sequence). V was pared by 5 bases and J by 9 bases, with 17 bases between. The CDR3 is CASSPGTFLGTIYF. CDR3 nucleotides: TGTGCCAGTAGTCCCGGGACTTTCCTCGGCACCATATATTTT.

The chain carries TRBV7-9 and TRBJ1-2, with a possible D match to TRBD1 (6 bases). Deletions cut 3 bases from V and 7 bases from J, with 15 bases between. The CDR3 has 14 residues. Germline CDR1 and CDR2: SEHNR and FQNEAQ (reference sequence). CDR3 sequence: CASSLGLQGGGYTF. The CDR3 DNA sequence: TGTGCCAGCAGCTTGGGGCTACAGGGAGGTGGCTACACCTTC. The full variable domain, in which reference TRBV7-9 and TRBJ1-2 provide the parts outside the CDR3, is DTGVSQNPRHKITKRGQNVTFRCDPISEHNRLYWYRQTLGQGPEFLTYFQNEAQLEKSRLLSDRFSAERPKGSFSTLEIQRTEQGDSAMYLCASSLGLQGGGYTFGSGTRLTVV.

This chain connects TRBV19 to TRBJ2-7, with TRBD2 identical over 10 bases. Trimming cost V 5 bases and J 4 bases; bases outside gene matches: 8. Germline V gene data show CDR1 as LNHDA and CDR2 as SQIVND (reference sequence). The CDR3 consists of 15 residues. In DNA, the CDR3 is TGTGCCAGTAGTCTCCTAACTAGCGGGGTGTACGAGCAGTACTTC. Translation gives CASSLLTSGVYEQYF.

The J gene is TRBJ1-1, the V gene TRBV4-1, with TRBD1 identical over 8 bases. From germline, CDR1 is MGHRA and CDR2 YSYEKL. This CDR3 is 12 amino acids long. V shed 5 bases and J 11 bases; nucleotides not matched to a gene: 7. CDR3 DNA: TGCGCCAGCAGCTCTAGGACAGGGTGGGCTTTCTTT. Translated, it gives CASSSRTGWAFF.

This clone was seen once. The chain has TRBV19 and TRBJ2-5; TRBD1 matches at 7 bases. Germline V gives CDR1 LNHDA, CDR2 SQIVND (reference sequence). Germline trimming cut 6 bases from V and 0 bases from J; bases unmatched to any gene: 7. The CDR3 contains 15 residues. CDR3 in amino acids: CASRSGQTYQETQYF. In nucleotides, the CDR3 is TGTGCCAGTAGGTCGGGACAGACGTACCAAGAGACCCAGTACTTC.

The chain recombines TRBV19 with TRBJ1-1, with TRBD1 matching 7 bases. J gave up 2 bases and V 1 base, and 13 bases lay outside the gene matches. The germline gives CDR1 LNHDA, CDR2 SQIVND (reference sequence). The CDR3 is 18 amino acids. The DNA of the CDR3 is TGTGCCAGTAGTATAGTGACCGGGACAGCGGGATTAAACACTGAAGCTTTCTTT. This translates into CASSIVTGTAGLNTEAFF.

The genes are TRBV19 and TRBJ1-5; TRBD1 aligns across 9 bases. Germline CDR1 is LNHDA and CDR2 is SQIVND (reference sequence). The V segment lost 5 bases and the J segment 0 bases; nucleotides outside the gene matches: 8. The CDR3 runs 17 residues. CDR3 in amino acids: CASSQTYRGHSNQPQHF. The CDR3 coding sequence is TGTGCCAGTAGTCAAACTTACAGGGGGCATAGCAATCAGCCCCAGCATTTT. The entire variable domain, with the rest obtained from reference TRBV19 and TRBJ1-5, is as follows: DGGITQSPKYLFRKEGQNVTLSCEQNLNHDAMYWYRQDPGQGLRLIYYSQIVNDFQKGDIAEGYSVSREKKESFPLTVTSAQKNPTAFYLCASSQTYRGHSNQPQHFGDGTRLSIL.

In DNA, the CDR3 is TGTGCCAGCAGCCCCGGGACAGGGAGCACAGATACGCAGTATTTT. It specifies CASSPGTGSTDTQYF. V gene TRBV5-6 combines with J gene TRBJ2-3; 9 bases are shared with TRBD1. Per the germline V gene, CDR1 is SGHDT and CDR2 is YYEEEE. The ends lost 4 bases at V and 0 bases at J; junction bases unmatched: 3. The CDR3 spans 15 residues.